A single sample gave rise to the 11 T cell receptor beta chains below, sequenced in a study of T-cell reconstitution after alpha-beta-depleted transplantation in children. Researchers prepared the TCRbeta library using unique molecular identifiers, the study reports. Using its own MiXCR run on the PCR reads, TCRdb lists one record per CDR3 protein. The sample lists 200,000 to 250,000 distinct CDR3 sequences; more than 20% were seen once. The material was PBMCs, mostly from graft donor cells, obtained 360 days after TCRalphabeta/CD19-depleted stem cell transplant. The receptor set was obtained from a female patient aged 2 to 10 who had a stem cell transplant for congenital amegakaryocytic thrombocytopenia, so the T cells may come from the graft donor.

The chain links TRBV7-9 to TRBJ2-1; TRBD2 aligns across 11 bases. Germline CDR1 and CDR2: SEHNR and FQNEAQ (reference sequence). The CDR3 totals 17 residues. J lost 8 bases, V lost 0 bases, and 9 bases had no gene match. CDR3 coding DNA: TGTGCCAGCAGCTTAGCCGGGAGACTAGCGGGGATACATGAGCAGTTCTTC. The encoded protein is CASSLAGRLAGIHEQFF.

In this sample, this clonotype turned up a few times. V gene TRBV15 combines with J gene TRBJ2-7; weak D call: TRBD2 (6 bases). The CDR3 spans 15 residues. Trimming left V 4 bases short and J 7 bases short, with 20 bases between. Germline V lookup: CDR1 LNHNV, CDR2 YYDKDF (reference sequence). The CDR3: CATSKGTGEFWEQYF. CDR3 sequence (DNA): TGTGCCACCAGCAAGGGAACGGGAGAATTTTGGGAGCAGTACTTC. Full variable domain (outside the CDR3, taken from reference TRBV15 and TRBJ2-7): DAMVIQNPRYQVTQFGKPVTLSCSQTLNHNVMYWYQQKSSQAPKLLFHYYDKDFNNEADTPDNFQSRRPNTSFCFLDIRSPGLGDTAMYLCATSKGTGEFWEQYFGPGTRLTVT.

This chain joins TRBV7-9 and TRBJ1-1; D uncertain. This CDR3 has 14 residues. In germline, CDR1 is SEHNR, CDR2 FQNEAQ (reference sequence). V gave up 1 base and J gave up 5 bases, with 11 bases separating them. The CDR3: CASSLGSTNTEAFF. The DNA of the CDR3 is TGTGCCAGCAGCTTAGGCTCCACTAATACTGAAGCTTTCTTT. The complete variable domain, with remaining parts taken from reference TRBV7-9 and TRBJ1-1, reads DTGVSQNPRHKITKRGQNVTFRCDPISEHNRLYWYRQTLGQGPEFLTYFQNEAQLEKSRLLSDRFSAERPKGSFSTLEIQRTEQGDSAMYLCASSLGSTNTEAFFGQGTRLTVV.

Only a few counts were recorded for this clonotype. The chain recombines TRBV2 with TRBJ2-7, with 7 positions matching TRBD1. Germline CDR1 and CDR2: SNHLY and FYNNEI. This CDR3 comprises 14 residues. V was pared by 3 bases and J by 3 bases, with 5 bases of the junction left unmatched. The DNA for the CDR3 is TGTGCCAGCAGTGATTGGACAGGCGTCTACGAGCAGTACTTC. Amino acid sequence: CASSDWTGVYEQYF.

The rearrangement links TRBV6-1 to TRBJ2-7; 11 positions agree with TRBD1. Germline V gene data show CDR1 as MNHNS and CDR2 as SASEGT. Trimming at V came to 4 bases and at J to 6 bases, leaving 8 bases not matched to a gene. The CDR3 runs 15 residues. The CDR3 nucleotides read TGTGCCAGCAGTGGACCCAGGACAGGGGGCGTCGAGCAGTACTTC. Its translation is CASSGPRTGGVEQYF.

This clonotype was detected a few times. V usage is TRBV4-1 and J usage is TRBJ1-6; D is possibly TRBD1 (6 bases). This CDR3 contains 15 residues. CDR1 and CDR2 (germline): MGHRA, YSYEKL. Between the trimmed V and J ends, which lost 3 bases and 7 bases, there was a span of 13 bases. The CDR3 DNA reads TGCGCCAGCAGCCATCCCGGGACACGGAATTCACCCCTCCACTTT. Its protein product is CASSHPGTRNSPLHF.

This clonotype was observed a handful of times. The chain combines TRBV7-8 with TRBJ1-2; a possible D gene is TRBD1 (5 bases). This CDR3 region has 17 residues. The V and J ends lost 2 bases and 1 base respectively, with 17 bases between them. Germline-derived CDR1 and CDR2 are SGHVS and FQNEAQ. CDR3 nucleotides: TGTGCCAGCAGCTTATCACCTTCAGGGCCTATTAACTATGGCTACACCTTC. Translation: CASSLSPSGPINYGYTF.

This chain links TRBV12-3 or TRBV12-4 with TRBJ2-1; D is tentatively TRBD1 or TRBD2 (5 bases each). Trimming shortened V by 3 bases and J by 0 bases, and 18 bases separated the two germline ends. This CDR3 has 18 amino acids. This CDR3 is CASSFRDLGPSSYNEQFF. CDR3 in DNA: TGTGCCAGCAGTTTCAGGGACCTGGGCCCGAGCTCCTACAATGAGCAGTTCTTC.

This clonotype occurred a few times. This chain connects TRBV29-1 to TRBJ2-1; tentatively, D is TRBD1 (5 bases). The germline V gene has CDR1 SQVTM and CDR2 ANQGSEA. V lost 7 bases to trimming and J lost 0 bases, with 13 bases between them. The CDR3 totals 14 residues. CDR3 coding DNA: TGCAGCGGGGGCCCAGTGGACTCCTACAATGAGCAGTTCTTC. This translates into CSGGPVDSYNEQFF.

This clonotype turned up a few times. The chain uses TRBV5-8 and TRBJ2-5; no clear D gene. V was trimmed by 2 bases and J by 3 bases, leaving 8 bases between them. This CDR3 spans 13 amino acids. Looked up from germline, CDR1 is SGHTS and CDR2 is YDEGEE. This CDR3 is CASSFQRKETQYF. The DNA of the CDR3 is TGTGCCAGCAGCTTCCAGAGGAAAGAGACCCAGTACTTC.

CDR3 in amino acids: CASSLFGQGKETQYF. CDR3 coding DNA: TGCGCCAGCAGCTTATTTGGACAGGGCAAAGAGACCCAGTACTTC. The chain employs TRBV5-1 and TRBJ2-5, with 8 bases aligning to TRBD1. CDR3 length: 15 amino acids. Germline V gene lookup returns CDR1 SGHRS and CDR2 YFSETQ. With V trimmed by 2 bases and J by 3 bases, 6 bases remained unmatched.